The clone carrying this T cell receptor (beta chain) is a singleton in its sample. This entry comes from a study of blood T cell repertoires in COVID-19. Data came from immunoSEQ multiplex PCR; TCRdb stores just in-frame clones and leaves some out. The table includes 100,000 to 150,000 clones, approximately 83% detected once. The receptor was isolated from a woman aged 80 or over with acute or convalescent COVID-19. The sequenced sample consisted of peripheral blood.

In DNA, the CDR3 is TGTGCCAGCAGTTTCCAGGGGAATCAGCCCCAGCATTTT. Translation: CASSFQGNQPQHF. The genes are TRBV12-3 or TRBV12-4 and TRBJ1-5; D is perhaps TRBD1 (6 bases). Trimming removed 3 bases from V and 4 bases from J, with 7 bases in between. The CDR3 length is 13 residues.